This T cell receptor (beta chain) was sequenced in a study of identical twins. TCRdb called the 5' RACE reads again in MiXCR, with one record for every CDR3 protein. This sample has 300,000 to 400,000 distinct CDR3 sequences, with roughly 9% found just once. The V end lost 6 bases, the J end lost 7 bases, and 22 bases lay between the germline ends. CDR3 length equals 16 residues. Germline CDR1 and CDR2: MNHEY and SVGEGT. This clonotype was found many times. The sequencing sample was made of naive T cells sorted from blood. The gene calls are TRBV6-2 or TRBV6-3 and TRBJ2-1; tentatively, D is TRBD2 (6 bases). The TCR sequence derives from a woman aged 45-60 years in good health. As DNA, the CDR3 is TGTGCCAGCAGGGGAGGCCTGAGAGCCCGGAATAATGAGCAGTTCTTC. Encoded protein: CASRGGLRARNNEQFF.